Below, one T cell receptor (beta chain) is given with its context. The assay was immunoSEQ multiplex PCR, and TCRdb's table has in-frame clones only and misses some. This sample has 650,000 to 700,000 clones, with roughly 87% found just once. This entry belongs to a study of shared clonotypes between healthy human individuals. Study as a whole: A couple of women and three men aged 18 to 49 served as donors.

The CDR3 is made up of 15 amino acids. The V gene lost 0 bases and the J gene lost 8 bases, with 14 bases spanning the gap. The germline gives CDR1 SGHTA, CDR2 FQGNSA. The gene calls are TRBV7-2 and TRBJ2-1; D unclear. Material: memory CD8+ T cells from PBMCs. The subset: CD45RO+ cells pooled with CCR7-negative TemRA cells. The receptor was isolated from a man aged 18 to 29 in good health. Some clones in this sample may be carry-over from other donors' samples. DNA of the CDR3: TGTGCCAGCAGCTTAGCGTTCCCCGGAGTCGATGAGCAGTTCTTC. Residues: CASSLAFPGVDEQFF.